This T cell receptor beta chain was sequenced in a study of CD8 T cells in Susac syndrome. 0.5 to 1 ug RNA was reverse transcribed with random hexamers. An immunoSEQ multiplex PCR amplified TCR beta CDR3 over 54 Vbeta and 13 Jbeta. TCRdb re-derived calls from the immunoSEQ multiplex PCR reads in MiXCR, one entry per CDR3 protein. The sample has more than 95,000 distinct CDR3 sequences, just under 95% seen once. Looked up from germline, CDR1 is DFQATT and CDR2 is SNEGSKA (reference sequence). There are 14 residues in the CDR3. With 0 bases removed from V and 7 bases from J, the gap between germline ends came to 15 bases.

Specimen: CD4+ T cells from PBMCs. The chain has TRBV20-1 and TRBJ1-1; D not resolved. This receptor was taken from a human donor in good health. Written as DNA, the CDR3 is TGCAGTGCTAGAGATCGCTCCATTCTGGGTGAAGCTTTCTTT. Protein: CSARDRSILGEAFF.